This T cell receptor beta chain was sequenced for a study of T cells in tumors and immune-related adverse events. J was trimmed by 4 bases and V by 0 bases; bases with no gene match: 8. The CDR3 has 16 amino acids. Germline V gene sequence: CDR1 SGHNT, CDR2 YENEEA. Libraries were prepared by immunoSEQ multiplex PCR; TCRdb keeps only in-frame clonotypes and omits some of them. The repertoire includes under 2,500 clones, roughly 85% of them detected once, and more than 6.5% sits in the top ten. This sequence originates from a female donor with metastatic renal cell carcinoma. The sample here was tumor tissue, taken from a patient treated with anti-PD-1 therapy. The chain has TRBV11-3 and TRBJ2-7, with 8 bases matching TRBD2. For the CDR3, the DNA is TGTGCCAGCAGCTTAGATTTCAGCGGGAGACAGTACGAGCAGTACTTC. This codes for CASSLDFSGRQYEQYF.